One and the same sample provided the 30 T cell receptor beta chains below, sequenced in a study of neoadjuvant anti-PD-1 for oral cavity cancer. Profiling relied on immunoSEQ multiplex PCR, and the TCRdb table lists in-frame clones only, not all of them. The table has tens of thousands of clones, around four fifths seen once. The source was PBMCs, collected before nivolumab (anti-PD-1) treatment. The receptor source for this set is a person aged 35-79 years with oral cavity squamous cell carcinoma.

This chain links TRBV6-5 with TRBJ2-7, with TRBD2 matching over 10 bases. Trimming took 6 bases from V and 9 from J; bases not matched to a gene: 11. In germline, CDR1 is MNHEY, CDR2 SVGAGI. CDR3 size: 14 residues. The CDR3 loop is CASRNLAGALVQYF. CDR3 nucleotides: TGTGCCAGCAGAAACCTAGCGGGGGCCTTAGTGCAGTACTTC.

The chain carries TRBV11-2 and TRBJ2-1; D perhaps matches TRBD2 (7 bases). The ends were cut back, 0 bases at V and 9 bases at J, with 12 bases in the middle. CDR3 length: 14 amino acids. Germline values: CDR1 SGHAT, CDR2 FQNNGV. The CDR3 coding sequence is TGTGCCAGCAGCTTAGAGGGGGGGCAGGCTGAGCAGTTCTTC. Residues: CASSLEGGQAEQFF.

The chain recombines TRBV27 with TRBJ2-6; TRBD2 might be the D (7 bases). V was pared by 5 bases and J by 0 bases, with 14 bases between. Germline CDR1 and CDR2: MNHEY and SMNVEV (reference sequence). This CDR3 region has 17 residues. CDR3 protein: CASSPRGAASGANVLTF. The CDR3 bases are TGTGCCAGCAGTCCACGGGGGGCCGCCTCTGGGGCCAACGTCCTGACTTTC. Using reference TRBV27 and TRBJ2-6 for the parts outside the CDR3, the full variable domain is EAQVTQNPRYLITVTGKKLTVTCSQNMNHEYMSWYRQDPGLGLRQIYYSMNVEVTDKGDVPEGYKVSRKEKRNFPLILESPSPNQTSLYFCASSPRGAASGANVLTFGAGSRLTVL.

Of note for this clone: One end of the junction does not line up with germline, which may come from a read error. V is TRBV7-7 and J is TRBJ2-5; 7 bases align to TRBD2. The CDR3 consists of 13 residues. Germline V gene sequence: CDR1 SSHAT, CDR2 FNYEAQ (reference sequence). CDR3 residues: CASSSSGKETQYF. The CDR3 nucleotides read TGTGCTAGCAGCTCTAGCGGAAAAGAGACCCAGTACTTC.

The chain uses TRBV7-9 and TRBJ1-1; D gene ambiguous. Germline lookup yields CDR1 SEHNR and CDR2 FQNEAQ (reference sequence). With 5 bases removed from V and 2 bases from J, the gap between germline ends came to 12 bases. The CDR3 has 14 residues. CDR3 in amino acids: CASSPQASNTEAFF. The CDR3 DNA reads TGTGCCAGCAGCCCCCAGGCCTCTAACACTGAAGCTTTCTTT.

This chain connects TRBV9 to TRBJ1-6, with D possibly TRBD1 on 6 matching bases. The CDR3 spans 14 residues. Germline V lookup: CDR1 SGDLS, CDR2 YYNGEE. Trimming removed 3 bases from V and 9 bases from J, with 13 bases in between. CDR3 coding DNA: TGTGCCAGCAGCGGACGGGACACCTCTTCACCCCTCCACTTT. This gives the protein CASSGRDTSSPLHF.

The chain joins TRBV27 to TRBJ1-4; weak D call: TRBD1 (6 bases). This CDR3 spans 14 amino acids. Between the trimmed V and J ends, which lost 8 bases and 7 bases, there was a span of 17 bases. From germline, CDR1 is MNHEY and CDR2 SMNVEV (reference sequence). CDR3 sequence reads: CASGVTGRTEKLFF. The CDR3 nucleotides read TGTGCCAGCGGTGTGACAGGAAGAACTGAAAAACTGTTTTTT. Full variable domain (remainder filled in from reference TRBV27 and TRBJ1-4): EAQVTQNPRYLITVTGKKLTVTCSQNMNHEYMSWYRQDPGLGLRQIYYSMNVEVTDKGDVPEGYKVSRKEKRNFPLILESPSPNQTSLYFCASGVTGRTEKLFFGSGTQLSVL.

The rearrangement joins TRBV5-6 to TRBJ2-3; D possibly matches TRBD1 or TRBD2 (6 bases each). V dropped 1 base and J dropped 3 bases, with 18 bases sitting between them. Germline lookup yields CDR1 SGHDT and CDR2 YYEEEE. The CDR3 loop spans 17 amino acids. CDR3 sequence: CASSLFQGRMGTDTQYF. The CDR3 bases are TGTGCCAGCAGCTTGTTCCAGGGGAGGATGGGTACAGATACGCAGTATTTT.

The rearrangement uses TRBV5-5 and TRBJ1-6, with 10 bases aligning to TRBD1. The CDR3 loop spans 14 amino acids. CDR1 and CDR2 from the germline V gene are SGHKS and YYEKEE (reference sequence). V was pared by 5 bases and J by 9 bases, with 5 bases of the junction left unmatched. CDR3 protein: CASSQGQGGSPLHF. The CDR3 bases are TGTGCCAGCAGTCAAGGACAGGGGGGTTCACCCCTCCACTTT.

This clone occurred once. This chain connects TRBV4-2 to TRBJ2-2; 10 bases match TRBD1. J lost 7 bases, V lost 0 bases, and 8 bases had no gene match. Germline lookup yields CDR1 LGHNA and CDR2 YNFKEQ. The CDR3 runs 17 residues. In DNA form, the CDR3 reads TGTGCCAGCAGCCAAGATCGACAGGGGGCTCGAAACGGGGAGCTGTTTTTT. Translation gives CASSQDRQGARNGELFF.

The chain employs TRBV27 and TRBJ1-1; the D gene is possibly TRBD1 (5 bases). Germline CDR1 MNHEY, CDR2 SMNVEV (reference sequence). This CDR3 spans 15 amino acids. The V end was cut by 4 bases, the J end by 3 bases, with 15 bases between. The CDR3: CASSSGGWEDTEAFF. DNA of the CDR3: TGTGCCAGCAGTTCGGGGGGTTGGGAGGACACTGAAGCTTTCTTT.

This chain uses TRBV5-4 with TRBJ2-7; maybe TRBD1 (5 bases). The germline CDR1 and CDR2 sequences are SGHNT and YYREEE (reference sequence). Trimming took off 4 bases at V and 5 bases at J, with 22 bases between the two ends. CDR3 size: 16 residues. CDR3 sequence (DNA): TGTGCCAGCAGCCATAGGGCCAGGACGGACATCAACGAGCAGTACTTC. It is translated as CASSHRARTDINEQYF. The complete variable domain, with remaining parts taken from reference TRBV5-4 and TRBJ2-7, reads ETGVTQSPTHLIKTRGQQVTLRCSSQSGHNTVSWYQQALGQGPQFIFQYYREEENGRGNFPPRFSGLQFPNYSSELNVNALELDDSALYLCASSHRARTDINEQYFGPGTRLTVT.

In DNA form, the CDR3 reads TGTGCCAGCAGTGTCGGGGGACAAGGGCAGCCCCAGCATTTT. It is translated as CASSVGGQGQPQHF. The genes are TRBV2 and TRBJ1-5; TRBD1 is a possible D gene (6 bases). V was cut by 4 bases and J by 7 bases, with 14 bases left in between. The CDR3 has 14 amino acids. Per the germline V gene, CDR1 is SNHLY and CDR2 is FYNNEI.

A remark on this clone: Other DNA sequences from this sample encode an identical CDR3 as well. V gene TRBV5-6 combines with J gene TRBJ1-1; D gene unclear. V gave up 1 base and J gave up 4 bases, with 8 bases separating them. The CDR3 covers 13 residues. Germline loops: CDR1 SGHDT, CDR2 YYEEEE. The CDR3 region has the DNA TGTGCCAGCAGCTTGTTCCTGGGCACTGAAGCTTTCTTT. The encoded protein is CASSLFLGTEAFF.

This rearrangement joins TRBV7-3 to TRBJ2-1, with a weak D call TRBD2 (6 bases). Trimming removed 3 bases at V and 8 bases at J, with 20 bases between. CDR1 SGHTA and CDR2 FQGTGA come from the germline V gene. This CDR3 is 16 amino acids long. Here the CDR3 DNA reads TGTGCCAGCAGCTTCCTTGCCTCGACTAGGAGCCATGAGCAGTTCTTC. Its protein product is CASSFLASTRSHEQFF.

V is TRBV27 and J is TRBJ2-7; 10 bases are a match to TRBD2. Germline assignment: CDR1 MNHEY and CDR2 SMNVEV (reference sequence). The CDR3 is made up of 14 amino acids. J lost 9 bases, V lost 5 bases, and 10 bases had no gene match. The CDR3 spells CASSAGLAGVVQYF. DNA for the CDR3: TGTGCCAGCAGTGCCGGGCTAGCGGGAGTAGTGCAGTACTTC.

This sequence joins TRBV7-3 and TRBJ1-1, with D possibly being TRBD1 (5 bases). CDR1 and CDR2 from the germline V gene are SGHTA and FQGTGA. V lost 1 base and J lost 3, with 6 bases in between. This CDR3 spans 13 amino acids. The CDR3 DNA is TGTGCCAGCAGCTTAATGGGGGACACTGAAGCTTTCTTT. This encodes CASSLMGDTEAFF.

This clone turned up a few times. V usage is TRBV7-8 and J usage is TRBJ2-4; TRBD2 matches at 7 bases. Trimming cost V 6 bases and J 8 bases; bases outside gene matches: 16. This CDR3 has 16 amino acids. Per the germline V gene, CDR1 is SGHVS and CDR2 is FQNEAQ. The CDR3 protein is CASSLLREFARDIQYF. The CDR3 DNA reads TGTGCCAGCAGTCTCCTGCGGGAGTTCGCCCGCGACATTCAGTACTTC.

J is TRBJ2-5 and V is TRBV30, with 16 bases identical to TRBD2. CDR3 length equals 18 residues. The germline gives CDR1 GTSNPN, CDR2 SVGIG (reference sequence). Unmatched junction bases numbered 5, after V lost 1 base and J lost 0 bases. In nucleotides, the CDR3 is TGTGCCTGGAGTGACGGGACTAGCGGGGGGGTGTACCAAGAGACCCAGTACTTC. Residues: CAWSDGTSGGVYQETQYF.

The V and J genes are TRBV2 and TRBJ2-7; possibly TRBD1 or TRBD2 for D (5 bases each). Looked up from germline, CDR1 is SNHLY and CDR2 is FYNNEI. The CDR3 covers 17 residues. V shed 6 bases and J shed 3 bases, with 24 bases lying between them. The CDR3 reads CASRVSAGRVADYEQYF. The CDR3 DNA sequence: TGTGCCAGCAGAGTCTCGGCGGGCAGGGTGGCCGACTACGAGCAGTACTTC.

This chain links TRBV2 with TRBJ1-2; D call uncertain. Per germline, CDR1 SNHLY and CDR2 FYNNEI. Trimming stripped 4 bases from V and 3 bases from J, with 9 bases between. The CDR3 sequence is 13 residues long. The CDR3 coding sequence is TGTGCCAGCAGTGTCGGGCCCCACTATGGCTACACCTTC. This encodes CASSVGPHYGYTF.

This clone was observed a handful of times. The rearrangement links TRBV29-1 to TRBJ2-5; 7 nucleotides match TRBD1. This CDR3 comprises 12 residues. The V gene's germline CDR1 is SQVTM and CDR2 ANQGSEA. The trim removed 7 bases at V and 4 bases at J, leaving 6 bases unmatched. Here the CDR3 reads CSAATGLETQYF. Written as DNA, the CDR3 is TGCAGCGCCGCGACAGGGTTAGAGACCCAGTACTTC.

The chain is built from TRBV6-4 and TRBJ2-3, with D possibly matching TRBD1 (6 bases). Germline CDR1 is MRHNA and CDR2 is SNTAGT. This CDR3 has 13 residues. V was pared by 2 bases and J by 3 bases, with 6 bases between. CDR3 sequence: CASSDQGTDTQYF. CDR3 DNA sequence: TGTGCCAGCAGTGACCAGGGGACAGATACGCAGTATTTT.

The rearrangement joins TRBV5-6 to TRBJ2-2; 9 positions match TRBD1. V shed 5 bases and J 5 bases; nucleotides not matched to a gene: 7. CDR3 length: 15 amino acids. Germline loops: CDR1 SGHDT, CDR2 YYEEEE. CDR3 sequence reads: CASSGTGTRTGELFF. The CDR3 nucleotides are TGTGCCAGCAGTGGGACAGGGACCAGGACCGGGGAGCTGTTTTTT.

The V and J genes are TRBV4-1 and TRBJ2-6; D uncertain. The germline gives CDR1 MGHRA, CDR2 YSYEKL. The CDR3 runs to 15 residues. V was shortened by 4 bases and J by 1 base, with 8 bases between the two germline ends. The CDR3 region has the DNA TGCGCCAGCAGCCGTACGACTTCTGGGGCCAACGTCCTGACTTTC. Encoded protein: CASSRTTSGANVLTF.

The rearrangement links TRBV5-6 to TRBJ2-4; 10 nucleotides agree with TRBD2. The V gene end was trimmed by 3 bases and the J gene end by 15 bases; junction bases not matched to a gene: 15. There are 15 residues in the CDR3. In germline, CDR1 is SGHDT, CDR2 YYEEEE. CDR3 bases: TGTGCCAGCAGCTCCTACGGGACTAGCGTCCCCGTGGGGTACTTC. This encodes CASSSYGTSVPVGYF. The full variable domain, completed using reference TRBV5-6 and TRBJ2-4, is DAGVTQSPTHLIKTRGQQVTLRCSPKSGHDTVSWYQQALGQGPQFIFQYYEEEERQRGNFPDRFSGHQFPNYSSELNVNALLLGDSALYLCASSSYGTSVPVGYFGAGTRLSVL.

DNA of the CDR3: TGTGCCAGCAGGGGTGGAAATCACGGGGAGCTGTTTTTT. Translated, it gives CASRGGNHGELFF. The rearrangement uses TRBV6-5 and TRBJ2-2; D remains unclear. The CDR3 contains 13 residues. Trimming took 6 bases from V and 7 from J, leaving 12 bases between them. Germline V gene sequence: CDR1 MNHEY, CDR2 SVGAGI.

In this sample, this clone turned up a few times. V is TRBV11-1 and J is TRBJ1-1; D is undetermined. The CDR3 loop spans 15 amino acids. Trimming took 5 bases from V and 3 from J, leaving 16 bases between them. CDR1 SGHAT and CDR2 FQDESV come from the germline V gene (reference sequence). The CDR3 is CASSPGVWRDTEAFF. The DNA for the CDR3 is TGTGCCAGCAGCCCCGGGGTTTGGAGGGACACTGAAGCTTTCTTT. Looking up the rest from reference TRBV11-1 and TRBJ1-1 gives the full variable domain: EAEVAQSPRYKITEKSQAVAFWCDPISGHATLYWYRQILGQGPELLVQFQDESVVDDSQLPKDRFSAERLKGVDSTLKIQPAELGDSAMYLCASSPGVWRDTEAFFGQGTRLTVV.

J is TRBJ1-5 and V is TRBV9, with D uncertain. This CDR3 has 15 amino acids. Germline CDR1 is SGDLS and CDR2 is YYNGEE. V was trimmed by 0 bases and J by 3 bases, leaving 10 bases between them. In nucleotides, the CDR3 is TGTGCCAGCAGCGTAGAAGTGTTTAACAATCAGCCCCAGCATTTT. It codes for CASSVEVFNNQPQHF.

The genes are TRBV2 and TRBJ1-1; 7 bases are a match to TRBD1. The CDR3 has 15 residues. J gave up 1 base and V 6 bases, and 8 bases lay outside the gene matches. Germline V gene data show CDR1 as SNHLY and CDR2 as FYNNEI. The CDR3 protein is CASRPLTGKNTEAFF. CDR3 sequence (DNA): TGTGCCAGCAGGCCTTTGACAGGGAAGAACACTGAAGCTTTCTTT. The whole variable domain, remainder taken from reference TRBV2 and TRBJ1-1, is EPEVTQTPSHQVTQMGQEVILRCVPISNHLYFYWYRQILGQKVEFLVSFYNNEISEKSEIFDDQFSVERPDGSNFTLKIRSTKLEDSAMYFCASRPLTGKNTEAFFGQGTRLTVV.